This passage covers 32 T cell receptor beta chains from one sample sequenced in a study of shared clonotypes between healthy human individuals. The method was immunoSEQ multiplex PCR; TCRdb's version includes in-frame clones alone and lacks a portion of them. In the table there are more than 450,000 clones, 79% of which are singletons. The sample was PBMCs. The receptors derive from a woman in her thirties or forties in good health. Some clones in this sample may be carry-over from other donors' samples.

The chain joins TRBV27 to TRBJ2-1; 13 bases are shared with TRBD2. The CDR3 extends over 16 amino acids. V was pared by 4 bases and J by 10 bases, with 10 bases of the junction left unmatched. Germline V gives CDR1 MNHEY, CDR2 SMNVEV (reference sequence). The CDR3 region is CASSSLTSGRAGEQFF. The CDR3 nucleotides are TGTGCCAGCAGTTCCCTCACTAGCGGGAGGGCCGGGGAGCAGTTCTTC.

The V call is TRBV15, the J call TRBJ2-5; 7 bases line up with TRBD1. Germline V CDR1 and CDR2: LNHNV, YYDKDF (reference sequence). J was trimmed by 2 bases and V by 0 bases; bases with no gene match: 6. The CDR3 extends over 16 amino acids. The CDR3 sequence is CATSRDAQGVQETQYF. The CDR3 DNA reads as TGTGCCACCAGCAGAGATGCTCAGGGGGTTCAAGAGACCCAGTACTTC.

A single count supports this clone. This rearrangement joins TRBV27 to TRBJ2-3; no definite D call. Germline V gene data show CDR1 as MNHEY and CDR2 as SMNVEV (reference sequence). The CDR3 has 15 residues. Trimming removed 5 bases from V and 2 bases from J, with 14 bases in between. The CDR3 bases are TGTGCCAGCAGTGCATTTATTGGACCCACAGATACGCAGTATTTT. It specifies CASSAFIGPTDTQYF.

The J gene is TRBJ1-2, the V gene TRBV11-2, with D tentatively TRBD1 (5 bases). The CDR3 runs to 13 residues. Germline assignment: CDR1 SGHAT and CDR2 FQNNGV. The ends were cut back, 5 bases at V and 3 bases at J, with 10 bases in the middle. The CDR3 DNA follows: TGTGCCAGCAGCCCAGGGACGGACTATGGCTACACCTTC. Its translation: CASSPGTDYGYTF.

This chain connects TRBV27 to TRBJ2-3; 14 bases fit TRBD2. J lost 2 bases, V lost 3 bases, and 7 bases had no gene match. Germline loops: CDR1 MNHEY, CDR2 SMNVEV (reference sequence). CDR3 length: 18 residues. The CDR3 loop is CASSFPGLAGENTDTQYF. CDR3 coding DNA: TGTGCCAGCAGTTTTCCGGGACTAGCGGGAGAAAACACAGATACGCAGTATTTT.

In DNA form, the CDR3 reads TGTGCCAGTAGTTCGCGAGCCCCCTTCCAAGCGGGAGTATCCGAGCAGTACTTC. This translates into CASSSRAPFQAGVSEQYF. The genes are TRBV19 and TRBJ2-7; the match to TRBD2 covers 8 bases. J was trimmed by 6 bases and V by 5 bases; bases with no gene match: 21. The CDR3 covers 18 residues. CDR1 and CDR2 from the germline V gene are LNHDA and SQIVND (reference sequence).

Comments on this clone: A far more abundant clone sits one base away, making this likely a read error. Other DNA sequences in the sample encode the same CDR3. DNA for the CDR3: TGCGCCAGCAGCTTGGACGGAATGAACACTGAAGCTTTCTTT. Amino acids: CASSLDGMNTEAFF. This chain connects TRBV5-1 to TRBJ1-1; no reliable D call. The CDR3 has 14 residues. Per germline, CDR1 SGHRS and CDR2 YFSETQ. The germline V and J ends were trimmed by 0 bases and 0 bases, with 6 bases remaining between them.

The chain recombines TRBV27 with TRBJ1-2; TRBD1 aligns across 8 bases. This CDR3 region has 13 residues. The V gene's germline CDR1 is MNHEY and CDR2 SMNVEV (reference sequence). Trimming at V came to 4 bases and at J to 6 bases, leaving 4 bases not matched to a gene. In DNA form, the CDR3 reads TGTGCCAGCAGTTCTGGACAGGGTGATGGCTACACCTTC. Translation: CASSSGQGDGYTF.

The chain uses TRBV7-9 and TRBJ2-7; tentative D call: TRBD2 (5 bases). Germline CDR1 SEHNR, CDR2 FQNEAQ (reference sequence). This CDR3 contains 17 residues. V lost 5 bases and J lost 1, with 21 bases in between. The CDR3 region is CASSPPSWGSASYEQYF. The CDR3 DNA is TGTGCCAGCAGCCCCCCCTCCTGGGGTAGCGCATCCTACGAGCAGTACTTC.

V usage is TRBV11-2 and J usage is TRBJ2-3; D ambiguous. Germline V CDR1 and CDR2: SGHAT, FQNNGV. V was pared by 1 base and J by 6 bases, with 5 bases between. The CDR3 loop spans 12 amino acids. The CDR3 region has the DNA TGTGCCAGCAGCTTAGCCCAGGATACGCAGTATTTT. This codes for CASSLAQDTQYF.

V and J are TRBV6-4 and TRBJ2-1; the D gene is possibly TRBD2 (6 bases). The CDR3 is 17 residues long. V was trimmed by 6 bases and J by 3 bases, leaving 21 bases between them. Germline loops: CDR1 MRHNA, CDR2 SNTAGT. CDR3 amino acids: CASSPSGELLGYNEQFF. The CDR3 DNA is TGTGCCAGCAGCCCGTCGGGAGAATTGTTAGGCTACAATGAGCAGTTCTTC.

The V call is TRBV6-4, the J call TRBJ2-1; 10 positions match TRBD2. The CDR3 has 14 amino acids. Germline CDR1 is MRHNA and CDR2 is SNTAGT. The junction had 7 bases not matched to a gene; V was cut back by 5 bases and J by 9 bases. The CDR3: CASSRSSGSSEQFF. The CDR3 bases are TGTGCCAGCAGTAGGTCTAGCGGGAGTAGTGAGCAGTTCTTC.

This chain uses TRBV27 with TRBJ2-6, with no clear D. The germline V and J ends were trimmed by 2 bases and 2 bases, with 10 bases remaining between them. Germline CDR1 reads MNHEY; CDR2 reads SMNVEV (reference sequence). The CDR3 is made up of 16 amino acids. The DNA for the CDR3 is TGTGCCAGCAGTTTAGCACGTGGCCCTGGGGCCAACGTCCTGACTTTC. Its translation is CASSLARGPGANVLTF. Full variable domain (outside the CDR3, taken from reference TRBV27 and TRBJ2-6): EAQVTQNPRYLITVTGKKLTVTCSQNMNHEYMSWYRQDPGLGLRQIYYSMNVEVTDKGDVPEGYKVSRKEKRNFPLILESPSPNQTSLYFCASSLARGPGANVLTFGAGSRLTVL.

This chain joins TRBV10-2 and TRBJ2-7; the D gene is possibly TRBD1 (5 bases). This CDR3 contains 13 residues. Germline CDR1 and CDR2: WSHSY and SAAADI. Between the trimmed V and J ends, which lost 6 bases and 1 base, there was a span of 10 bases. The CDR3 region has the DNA TGCGCCAGCAGAGGGGTGGATTCCTACGAGCAGTACTTC. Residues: CASRGVDSYEQYF.

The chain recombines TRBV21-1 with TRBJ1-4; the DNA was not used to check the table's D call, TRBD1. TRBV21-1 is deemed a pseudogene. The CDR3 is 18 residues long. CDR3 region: CASSKDRDRVITNEKLFF. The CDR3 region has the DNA TGTGCCAGCAGCAAAGATCGGGACAGGGTCATTACTAATGAAAAACTGTTTTTT.

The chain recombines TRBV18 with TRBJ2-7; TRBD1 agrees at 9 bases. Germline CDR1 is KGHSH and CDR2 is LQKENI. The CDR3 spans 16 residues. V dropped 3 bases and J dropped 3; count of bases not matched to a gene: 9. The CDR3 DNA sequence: TGTGCCAGCTCACCGCCCTCGGGACAGGGACTCTACGAGCAGTACTTC. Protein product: CASSPPSGQGLYEQYF.

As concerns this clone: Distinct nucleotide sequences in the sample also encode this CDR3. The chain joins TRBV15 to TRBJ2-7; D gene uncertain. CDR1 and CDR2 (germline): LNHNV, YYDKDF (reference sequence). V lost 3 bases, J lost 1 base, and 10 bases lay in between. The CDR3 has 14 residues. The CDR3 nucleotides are TGTGCCACCAGCAGGGGTGGGGATTCCTACGAGCAGTACTTC. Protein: CATSRGGDSYEQYF.

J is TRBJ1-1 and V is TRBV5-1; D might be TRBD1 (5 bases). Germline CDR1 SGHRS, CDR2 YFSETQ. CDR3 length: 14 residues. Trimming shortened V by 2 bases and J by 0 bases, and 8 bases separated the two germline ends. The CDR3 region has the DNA TGCGCCAGCAGCTTCACAGGAATGAACACTGAAGCTTTCTTT. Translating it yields CASSFTGMNTEAFF.

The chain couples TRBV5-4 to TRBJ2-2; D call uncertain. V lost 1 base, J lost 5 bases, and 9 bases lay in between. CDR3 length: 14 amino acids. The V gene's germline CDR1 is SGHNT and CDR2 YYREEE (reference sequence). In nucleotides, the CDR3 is TGTGCCAGCAGCTTGCGACCAGAAACCGGGGAGCTGTTTTTT. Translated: CASSLRPETGELFF.

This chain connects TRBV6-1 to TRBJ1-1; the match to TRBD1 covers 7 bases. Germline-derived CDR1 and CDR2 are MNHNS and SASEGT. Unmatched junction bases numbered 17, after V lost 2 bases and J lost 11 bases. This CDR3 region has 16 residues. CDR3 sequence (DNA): TGTGCCAGCAGTGAACGCTCCGGGACAGAGTTCGGGGAGGCTTTCTTT. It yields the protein CASSERSGTEFGEAFF.

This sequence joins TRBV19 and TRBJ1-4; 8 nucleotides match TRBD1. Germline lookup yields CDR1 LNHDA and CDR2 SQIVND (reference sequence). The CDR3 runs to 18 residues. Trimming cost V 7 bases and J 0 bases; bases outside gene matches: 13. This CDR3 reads CASNQDRAGAATNEKLFF. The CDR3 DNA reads TGTGCCAGTAACCAGGACAGGGCCGGTGCGGCAACTAATGAAAAACTGTTTTTT.

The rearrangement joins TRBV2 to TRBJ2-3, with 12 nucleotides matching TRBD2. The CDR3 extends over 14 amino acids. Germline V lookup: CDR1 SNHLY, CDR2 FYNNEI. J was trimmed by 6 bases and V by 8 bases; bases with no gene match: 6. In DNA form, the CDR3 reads TGTGCCAGCGATAGGACTAGCGGGATGGATACGCAGTATTTT. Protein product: CASDRTSGMDTQYF. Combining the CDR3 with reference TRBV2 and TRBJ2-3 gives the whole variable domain EPEVTQTPSHQVTQMGQEVILRCVPISNHLYFYWYRQILGQKVEFLVSFYNNEISEKSEIFDDQFSVERPDGSNFTLKIRSTKLEDSAMYFCASDRTSGMDTQYFGPGTRLTVL.

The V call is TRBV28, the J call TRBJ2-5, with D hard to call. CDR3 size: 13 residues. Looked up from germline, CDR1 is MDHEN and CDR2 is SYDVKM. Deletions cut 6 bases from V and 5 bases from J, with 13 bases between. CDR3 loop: CASSSVALETQYF. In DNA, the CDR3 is TGTGCCAGCAGCTCAGTTGCGCTGGAGACCCAGTACTTC.

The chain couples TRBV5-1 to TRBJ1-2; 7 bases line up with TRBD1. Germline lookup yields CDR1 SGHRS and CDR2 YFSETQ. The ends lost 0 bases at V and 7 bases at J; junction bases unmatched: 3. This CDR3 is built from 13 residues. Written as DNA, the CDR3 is TGCGCCAGCAGCTTGGGACAGGGCCCTGGCTACACCTTC. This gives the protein CASSLGQGPGYTF.

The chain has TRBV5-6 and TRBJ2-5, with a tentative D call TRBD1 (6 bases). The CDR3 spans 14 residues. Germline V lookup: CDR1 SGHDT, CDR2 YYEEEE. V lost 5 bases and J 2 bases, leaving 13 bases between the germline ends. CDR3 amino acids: CASRPDRLQETQYF. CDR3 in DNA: TGTGCCAGCAGACCCGACAGGCTTCAAGAGACCCAGTACTTC.

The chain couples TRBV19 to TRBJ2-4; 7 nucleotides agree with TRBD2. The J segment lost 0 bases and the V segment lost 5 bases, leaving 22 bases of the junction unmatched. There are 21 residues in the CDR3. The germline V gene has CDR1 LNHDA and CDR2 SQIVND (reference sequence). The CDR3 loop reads CASSYSLRAVAGDVAKNIQYF. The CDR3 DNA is TGTGCCAGTAGTTACTCTCTAAGGGCAGTCGCGGGGGATGTAGCCAAAAACATTCAGTACTTC.

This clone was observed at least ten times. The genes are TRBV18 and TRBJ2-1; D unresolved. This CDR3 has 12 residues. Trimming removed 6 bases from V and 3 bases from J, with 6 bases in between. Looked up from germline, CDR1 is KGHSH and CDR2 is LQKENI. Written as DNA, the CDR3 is TGTGCCAGCTCCCGGAACTACAATGAGCAGTTCTTC. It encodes CASSRNYNEQFF.

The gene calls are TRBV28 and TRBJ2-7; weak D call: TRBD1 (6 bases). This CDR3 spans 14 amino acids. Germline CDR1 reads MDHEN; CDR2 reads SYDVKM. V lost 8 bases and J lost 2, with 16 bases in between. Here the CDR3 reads CASHSRRGTYEQYF. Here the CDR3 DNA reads TGTGCCAGCCATTCCCGCAGGGGCACCTACGAGCAGTACTTC.

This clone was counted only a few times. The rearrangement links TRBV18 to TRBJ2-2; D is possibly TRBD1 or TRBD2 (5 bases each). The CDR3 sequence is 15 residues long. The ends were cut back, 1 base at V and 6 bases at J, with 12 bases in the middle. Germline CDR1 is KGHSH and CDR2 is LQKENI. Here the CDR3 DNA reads TGTGCCAGCTCACCACTGGCACGGGGCTCCGGGGAGCTGTTTTTT. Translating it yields CASSPLARGSGELFF.

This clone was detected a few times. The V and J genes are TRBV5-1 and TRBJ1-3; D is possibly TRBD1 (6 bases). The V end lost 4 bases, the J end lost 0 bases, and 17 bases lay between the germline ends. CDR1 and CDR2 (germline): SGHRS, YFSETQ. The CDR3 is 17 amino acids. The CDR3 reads CASSQSPGQLSGNTIYF. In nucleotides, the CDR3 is TGCGCCAGCAGCCAATCGCCGGGACAACTCTCTGGAAACACCATATATTTT.

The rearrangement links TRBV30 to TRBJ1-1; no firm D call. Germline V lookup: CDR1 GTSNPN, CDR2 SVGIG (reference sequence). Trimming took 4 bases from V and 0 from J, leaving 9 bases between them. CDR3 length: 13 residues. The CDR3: CAWTGELNTEAFF. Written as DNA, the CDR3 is TGTGCCTGGACAGGCGAATTGAACACTGAAGCTTTCTTT.

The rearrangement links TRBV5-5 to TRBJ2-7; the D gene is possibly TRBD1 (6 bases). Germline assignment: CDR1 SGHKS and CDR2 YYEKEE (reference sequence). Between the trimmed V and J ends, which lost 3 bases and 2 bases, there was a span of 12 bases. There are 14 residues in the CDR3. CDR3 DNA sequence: TGTGCCAGCAGCTCCCCCAGGGGCCCCTACGAGCAGTACTTC. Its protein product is CASSSPRGPYEQYF.